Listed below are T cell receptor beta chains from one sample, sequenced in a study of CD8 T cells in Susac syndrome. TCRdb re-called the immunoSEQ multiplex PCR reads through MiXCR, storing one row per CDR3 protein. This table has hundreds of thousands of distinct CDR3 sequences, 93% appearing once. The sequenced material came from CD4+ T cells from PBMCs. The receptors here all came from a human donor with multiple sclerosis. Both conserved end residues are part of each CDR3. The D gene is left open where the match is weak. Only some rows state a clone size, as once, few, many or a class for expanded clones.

cdr3_aa: CASSLGARRSPLHF; cdr3_nt: TGTGCCAGCAGTTTAGGGGCCAGACGTTCACCCCTCCACTTT; j_call: TRBJ1-6; v_call: TRBV27; clone_size: .; d_call: .
cdr3_aa: CASRPGQGNNEQFF; cdr3_nt: TGTGCCAGCAGACCGGGACAGGGGAATAATGAGCAGTTCTTC; j_call: TRBJ2-1; v_call: TRBV2; clone_size: .; d_call: TRBD1
cdr3_aa: CASSHRGGPLQPQHF; cdr3_nt: TGTGCCAGCAGCCACCGGGGGGGACCCCTTCAGCCCCAGCATTTT; j_call: TRBJ1-5; v_call: TRBV3-1; clone_size: .; d_call: .
cdr3_aa: CASSEEAGNTIYF; cdr3_nt: TGTGCCAGCTCGGAAGAGGCCGGAAACACCATATATTTT; j_call: TRBJ1-3; v_call: TRBV3-1; clone_size: .; d_call: .
cdr3_aa: CASSHPSGAESAGYTF; cdr3_nt: TGCGCCAGCAGCCATCCGTCGGGGGCGGAGTCCGCTGGCTACACCTTC; j_call: TRBJ1-2; v_call: TRBV5-1; clone_size: .; d_call: .
cdr3_aa: CASSFRTGDFEAFF; cdr3_nt: TGTGCCAGTAGTTTTCGGACAGGGGATTTCGAAGCTTTCTTT; j_call: TRBJ1-1; v_call: TRBV19; clone_size: .; d_call: TRBD1
cdr3_aa: CASSQRTGPSNQPQHF; cdr3_nt: TGTGCCAGCAGTCAACGGACAGGGCCTAGCAATCAGCCCCAGCATTTT; j_call: TRBJ1-5; v_call: TRBV12-3/TRBV12-4; clone_size: .; d_call: TRBD1
cdr3_aa: CATSRDVLTDTQYF; cdr3_nt: TGTGCCACCAGCAGAGATGTACTCACAGATACGCAGTATTTT; j_call: TRBJ2-3; v_call: TRBV15; clone_size: .; d_call: .
cdr3_aa: CSASGRGGETQYF; cdr3_nt: TGCAGTGCTAGTGGGCGGGGTGGGGAGACCCAGTACTTC; j_call: TRBJ2-5; v_call: TRBV20-1; clone_size: .; d_call: .
cdr3_aa: CATSDLPGLAGGTDTGELFF; cdr3_nt: TGTGCCACCAGTGATCTCCCAGGACTAGCGGGAGGGACGGACACCGGGGAGCTGTTTTTT; j_call: TRBJ2-2; v_call: TRBV24-1; clone_size: .; d_call: TRBD2
cdr3_aa: CSVEGTTMAASNYGYTF; cdr3_nt: TGCAGCGTTGAAGGGACGACAATGGCCGCTTCAAACTATGGCTACACCTTC; j_call: TRBJ1-2; v_call: TRBV29-1; clone_size: .; d_call: .
cdr3_aa: CASSQGGEFQPQHF; cdr3_nt: TGTGCCAGCAGCCAAGGTGGGGAGTTCCAGCCCCAGCATTTT; j_call: TRBJ1-5; v_call: TRBV14; clone_size: .; d_call: .
cdr3_aa: CASSLENVGGELFF; cdr3_nt: TGCGCCAGCAGCTTGGAAAATGTTGGCGGGGAGCTGTTTTTT; j_call: TRBJ2-2; v_call: TRBV5-1; clone_size: .; d_call: .
cdr3_aa: CASSRPSGNSPLHF; cdr3_nt: TGCGCCAGCAGCCGTCCGTCTGGGAATTCACCCCTCCACTTT; j_call: TRBJ1-6; v_call: TRBV5-1; clone_size: .; d_call: .
cdr3_aa: CSVDLYNEQFF; cdr3_nt: TGCAGCGTTGATCTGTACAATGAGCAGTTCTTC; j_call: TRBJ2-1; v_call: TRBV29-1; clone_size: .; d_call: .
cdr3_aa: CATSRRQGNNSPLHF; cdr3_nt: TGTGCCACCAGCAGGCGTCAGGGTAATAATTCACCCCTCCACTTT; j_call: TRBJ1-6; v_call: TRBV15; clone_size: once; d_call: .
cdr3_aa: CASSVGGASGGYTF; cdr3_nt: TGTGCCAGCAGTGTTGGGGGTGCCTCGGGTGGCTACACCTTC; j_call: TRBJ1-2; v_call: TRBV25-1; clone_size: .; d_call: .
cdr3_aa: CASSGWGENTEAFF; cdr3_nt: TGTGCCAGCAGTGGCTGGGGGGAGAACACTGAAGCTTTCTTT; j_call: TRBJ1-1; v_call: TRBV25-1; clone_size: .; d_call: .
cdr3_aa: CASSQVRFNSPLHF; cdr3_nt: TGTGCCAGCAGCCAAGTCAGGTTTAATTCACCCCTCCACTTT; j_call: TRBJ1-6; v_call: TRBV14; clone_size: .; d_call: .
cdr3_aa: CAWSGTGRANEKLFF; cdr3_nt: TGTGCCTGGAGTGGAACAGGGCGTGCTAATGAAAAACTGTTTTTT; j_call: TRBJ1-4; v_call: TRBV30; clone_size: .; d_call: .
cdr3_aa: CAWSSNSLTYGYTF; cdr3_nt: TGTGCCTGGAGTAGTAACAGCCTAACCTATGGCTACACCTTC; j_call: TRBJ1-2; v_call: TRBV30; clone_size: once; d_call: .
cdr3_aa: CASSQTTGAPYEQYF; cdr3_nt: TGCGCCAGCAGCCAAACAACGGGTGCGCCCTACGAGCAGTACTTC; j_call: TRBJ2-7; v_call: TRBV4-1; clone_size: once; d_call: .
cdr3_aa: CASFRDRGDEQYF; cdr3_nt: TGTGCCAGCTTCCGGGACAGGGGAGACGAGCAGTACTTC; j_call: TRBJ2-7; v_call: TRBV18; clone_size: .; d_call: TRBD1
cdr3_aa: CASSVKGLFNYGYTF; cdr3_nt: TGTGCCAGCAGTGTAAAAGGACTGTTTAACTATGGCTACACCTTC; j_call: TRBJ1-2; v_call: TRBV6-1; clone_size: .; d_call: .
cdr3_aa: CASSSVRDTQYF; cdr3_nt: TGTGCCAGCAGTAGCGTTAGAGATACGCAGTATTTT; j_call: TRBJ2-3; v_call: TRBV2; clone_size: .; d_call: .
cdr3_aa: CASSVSREGGETQYF; cdr3_nt: TGTGCCAGCAGCGTTTCCCGGGAGGGTGGGGAGACCCAGTACTTC; j_call: TRBJ2-5; v_call: TRBV3-1; clone_size: .; d_call: TRBD2
cdr3_aa: CASSTGRGNTIYF; cdr3_nt: TGCGCCAGCTCTACGGGGCGTGGAAACACCATATATTTT; j_call: TRBJ1-3; v_call: TRBV5-1; clone_size: .; d_call: .
cdr3_aa: CASSVTGLSYEQYF; cdr3_nt: TGTGCCAGCAGCGTGACAGGGTTGTCCTACGAGCAGTACTTC; j_call: TRBJ2-7; v_call: TRBV9; clone_size: few; d_call: TRBD1
cdr3_aa: CAISDPGTGNYGYTF; cdr3_nt: TGTGCCATCAGTGACCCCGGGACAGGGAACTATGGCTACACCTTC; j_call: TRBJ1-2; v_call: TRBV10-3; clone_size: once; d_call: TRBD1
cdr3_aa: CASSERGGRVGNQPQHF; cdr3_nt: TGTGCCAGCAGTGAAAGGGGGGGCAGGGTAGGAAATCAGCCCCAGCATTTT; j_call: TRBJ1-5; v_call: TRBV2; clone_size: .; d_call: .
cdr3_aa: CASSQPWGSNQPQHF; cdr3_nt: TGCGCCAGCAGCCAGCCCTGGGGAAGCAATCAGCCCCAGCATTTT; j_call: TRBJ1-5; v_call: TRBV4-1; clone_size: .; d_call: .
cdr3_aa: CASKETGGDEQYF; cdr3_nt: TGTGCCAGCAAAGAGACAGGGGGCGACGAGCAGTACTTC; j_call: TRBJ2-7; v_call: TRBV28; clone_size: few; d_call: TRBD1
cdr3_aa: CATGGASGRNEQYF; cdr3_nt: TGTGCCACCGGTGGGGCTAGCGGAAGGAACGAGCAGTACTTC; j_call: TRBJ2-7; v_call: TRBV2; clone_size: .; d_call: TRBD2
cdr3_aa: CSASRDYRSTDTQYF; cdr3_nt: TGCAGTGCTAGTAGGGACTACAGAAGCACAGATACGCAGTATTTT; j_call: TRBJ2-3; v_call: TRBV20-1; clone_size: .; d_call: TRBD2
cdr3_aa: CSASPRTGANSPLHF; cdr3_nt: TGCAGTGCTAGCCCGCGGACAGGGGCGAATTCACCCCTCCACTTT; j_call: TRBJ1-6; v_call: TRBV20-1; clone_size: .; d_call: TRBD1
cdr3_aa: CASSLEPAGLAVTDTQYF; cdr3_nt: TGTGCCAGCAGCTTGGAGCCTGCGGGACTAGCGGTCACAGATACGCAGTATTTT; j_call: TRBJ2-3; v_call: TRBV5-8; clone_size: .; d_call: TRBD2
cdr3_aa: CASSLFPPGQQSYEQYF; cdr3_nt: TGCGCCAGCAGCTTGTTCCCTCCGGGACAGCAAAGTTACGAGCAGTACTTC; j_call: TRBJ2-7; v_call: TRBV5-1; clone_size: once; d_call: TRBD1
cdr3_aa: CASSFLGPGGNQPQHF; cdr3_nt: TGTGCCAGCAGTTTTCTCGGTCCGGGGGGCAATCAGCCCCAGCATTTT; j_call: TRBJ1-5; v_call: TRBV28; clone_size: once; d_call: .
cdr3_aa: CASSTGGETQYF; cdr3_nt: TGCGCCAGCAGCACCGGAGGGGAGACCCAGTACTTC; j_call: TRBJ2-5; v_call: TRBV5-1; clone_size: .; d_call: .
cdr3_aa: CASSARLALTGELFF; cdr3_nt: TGTGCCAGCAGTGCGAGGCTAGCCCTGACCGGGGAGCTGTTTTTT; j_call: TRBJ2-2; v_call: TRBV2; clone_size: .; d_call: .